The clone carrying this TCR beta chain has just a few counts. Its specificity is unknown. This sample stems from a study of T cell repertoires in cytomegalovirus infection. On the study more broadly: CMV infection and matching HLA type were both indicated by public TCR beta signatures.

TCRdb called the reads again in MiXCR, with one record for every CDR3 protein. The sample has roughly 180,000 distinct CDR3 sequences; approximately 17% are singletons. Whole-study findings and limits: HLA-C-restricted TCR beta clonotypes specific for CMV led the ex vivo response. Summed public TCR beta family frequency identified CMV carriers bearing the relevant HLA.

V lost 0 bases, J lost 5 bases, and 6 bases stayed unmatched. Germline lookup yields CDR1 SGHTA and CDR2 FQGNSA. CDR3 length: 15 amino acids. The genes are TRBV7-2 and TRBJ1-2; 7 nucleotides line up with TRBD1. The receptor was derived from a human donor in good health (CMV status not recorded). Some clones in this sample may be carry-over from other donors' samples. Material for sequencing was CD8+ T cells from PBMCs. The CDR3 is CASSLATRGTYGYTF. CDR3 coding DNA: TGTGCCAGCAGCTTAGCGACCAGGGGGACGTATGGCTACACCTTC.